This T cell receptor beta chain was identified during a study of T cell responses to AZD1222 COVID-19 vaccine. The CDR3 consists of 14 residues. CDR1 SGDLS and CDR2 YYNGEE come from the germline V gene. Germline trimming cut 4 bases from V and 7 bases from J; bases unmatched to any gene: 7. Generated by immunoSEQ multiplex PCR, the TCRdb table keeps only in-frame clones and is missing some. Of roughly 180,000 clones in the sample, 90% to 95% were seen once. The genes are TRBV9 and TRBJ2-2, with 7 bases fitting TRBD1. The TCR comes from an adult who received the AZD1222 COVID-19 vaccine. The material was peripheral blood, obtained 28 days after the second AZD1222 dose. The CDR3 DNA reads as TGTGCCAGCAGCTTAAGACAGGGTTTCGGGGAGCTGTTTTTT. It yields the protein CASSLRQGFGELFF.